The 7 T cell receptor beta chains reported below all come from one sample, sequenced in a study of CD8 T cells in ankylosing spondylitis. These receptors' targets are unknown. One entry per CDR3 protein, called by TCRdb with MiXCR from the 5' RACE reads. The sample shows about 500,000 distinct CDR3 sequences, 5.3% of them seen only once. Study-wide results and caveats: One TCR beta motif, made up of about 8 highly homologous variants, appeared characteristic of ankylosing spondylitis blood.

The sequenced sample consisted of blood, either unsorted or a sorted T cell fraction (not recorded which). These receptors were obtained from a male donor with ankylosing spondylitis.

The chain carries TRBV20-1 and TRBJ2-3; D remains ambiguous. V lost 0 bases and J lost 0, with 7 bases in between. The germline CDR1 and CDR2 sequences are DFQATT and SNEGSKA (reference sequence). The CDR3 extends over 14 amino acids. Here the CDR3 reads CSARDRRSTDTQYF. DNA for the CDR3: TGCAGTGCTAGAGATCGCCGGAGCACAGATACGCAGTATTTT.

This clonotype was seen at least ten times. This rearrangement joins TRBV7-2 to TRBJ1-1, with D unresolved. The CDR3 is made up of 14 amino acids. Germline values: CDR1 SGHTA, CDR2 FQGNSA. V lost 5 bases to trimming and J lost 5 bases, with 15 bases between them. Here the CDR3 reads CASSRLRSGTEAFF. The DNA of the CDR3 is TGTGCCAGCAGCCGACTCAGGTCGGGGACTGAAGCTTTCTTT.

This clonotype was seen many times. Written as DNA, the CDR3 is TGCGCCAGCAGCGCGGCCACTAGCGGAAACCAGTTCTTC. Translating gives CASSAATSGNQFF. The gene calls are TRBV5-1 and TRBJ2-1, with 8 nucleotides matching TRBD2. CDR3 length: 13 residues. The germline gives CDR1 SGHRS, CDR2 YFSETQ. Trimming at V came to 4 bases and at J to 13 bases, leaving 10 bases not matched to a gene.

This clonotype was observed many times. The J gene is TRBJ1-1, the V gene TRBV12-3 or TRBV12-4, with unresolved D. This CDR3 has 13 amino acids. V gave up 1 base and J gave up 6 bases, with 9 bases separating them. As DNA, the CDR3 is TGTGCCAGCAGTTTAGGGGGAGCGGCTGAAGCTTTCTTT. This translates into CASSLGGAAEAFF.

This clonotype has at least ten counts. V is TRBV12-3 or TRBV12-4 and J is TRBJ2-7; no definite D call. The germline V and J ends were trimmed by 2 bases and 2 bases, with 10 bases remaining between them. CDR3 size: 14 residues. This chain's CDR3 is CASSLPRSPYEQYF. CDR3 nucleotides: TGTGCCAGCAGTTTACCCAGGTCCCCCTACGAGCAGTACTTC.

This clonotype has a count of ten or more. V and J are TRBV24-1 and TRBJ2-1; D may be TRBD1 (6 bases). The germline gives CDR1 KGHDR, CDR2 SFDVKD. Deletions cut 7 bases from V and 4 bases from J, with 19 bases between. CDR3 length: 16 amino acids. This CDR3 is CATSGVRTEEYNEQFF. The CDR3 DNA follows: TGTGCCACCAGCGGAGTCAGGACAGAGGAATACAATGAGCAGTTCTTC.

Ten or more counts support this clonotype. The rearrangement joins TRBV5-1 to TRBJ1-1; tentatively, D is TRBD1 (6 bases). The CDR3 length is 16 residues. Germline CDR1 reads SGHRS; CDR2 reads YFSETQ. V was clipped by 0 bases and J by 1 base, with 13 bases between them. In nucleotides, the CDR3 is TGCGCCAGCAGCTTGGCATGGGGGACATCGAACACTGAAGCTTTCTTT. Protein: CASSLAWGTSNTEAFF.